What follows describes a single TCR beta chain. Germline CDR1 reads SGDLS; CDR2 reads YYNGEE. Trimming took 4 bases from V and 7 from J; bases not matched to a gene: 5. The CDR3 sequence is 12 residues long. The data are from a study of blood T cell repertoires in COVID-19. The data were produced by immunoSEQ multiplex PCR, yet TCRdb's version contains in-frame clones alone and is incomplete. The sample yields approximately 280,000 clones, about four fifths seen once. The TCR comes from a man aged 35-49 years who had been exposed to COVID-19. V is TRBV9 and J is TRBJ2-7, with 7 bases fitting TRBD1. The material sequenced was PBMCs or T cells enriched from blood (not recorded which). In DNA form, the CDR3 reads TGTGCCAGCAGCACCTACAGGGGTGAGCAGTACTTC. Protein sequence: CASSTYRGEQYF.